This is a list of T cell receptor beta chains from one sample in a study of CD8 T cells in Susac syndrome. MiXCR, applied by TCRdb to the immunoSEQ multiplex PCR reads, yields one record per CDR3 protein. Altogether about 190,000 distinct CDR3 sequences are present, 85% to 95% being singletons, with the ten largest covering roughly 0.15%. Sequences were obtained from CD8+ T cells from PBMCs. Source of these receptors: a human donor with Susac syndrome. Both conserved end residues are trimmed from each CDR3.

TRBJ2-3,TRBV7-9,ASSLEGDLTDTQY
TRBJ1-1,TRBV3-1,ASSQASNTEAF
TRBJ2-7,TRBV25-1,ASSYGTGYEQY
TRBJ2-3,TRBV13,ASSLHRDSRTDTQY
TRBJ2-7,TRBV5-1,ASSRTGAEQY
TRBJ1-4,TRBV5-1,ASSTATHNEKLF
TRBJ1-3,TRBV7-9,ASSNKSSGNTIY
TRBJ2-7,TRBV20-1,SARDATGPYEQY
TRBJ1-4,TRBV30,AWGRQGGEKLF
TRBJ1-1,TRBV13,ASSLAELNTEAF
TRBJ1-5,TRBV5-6,ASSLAQGPQH
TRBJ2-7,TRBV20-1,SASSEFAYEQY
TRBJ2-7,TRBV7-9,ASSLKVHAYEQY
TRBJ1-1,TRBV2,ASSGPTGGSTEAF
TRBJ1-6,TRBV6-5,ASITHEQNNSPLH
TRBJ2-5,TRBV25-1,ASSEGRRQETQY
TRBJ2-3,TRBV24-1,ATSVPTRTGSTDTQY
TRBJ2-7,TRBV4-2,ASSQVSGSYEQY
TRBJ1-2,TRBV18,ASSPRQADGYT
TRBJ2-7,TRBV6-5,ASRKTHTYEQY
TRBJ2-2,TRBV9,ASSVVLAGGPNTGELF
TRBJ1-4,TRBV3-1,ASSSRTGIEEKLF
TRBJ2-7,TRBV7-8,ASSLKLLAGGPPAGLEQY
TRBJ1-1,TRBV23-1,ASSPGGGEDTEAF
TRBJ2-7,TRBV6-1,ASSEYSAGYINSYEQY
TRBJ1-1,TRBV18,ASSRAVQGGGTEAF
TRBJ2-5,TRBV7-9,ASSPGTGIIQTQY
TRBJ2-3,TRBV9,ASSVGQGALDTQY
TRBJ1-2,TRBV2,ASRPDRESGYT
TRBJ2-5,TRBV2,ASRQQGGQETQY
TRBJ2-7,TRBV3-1,ASSQGRLAYEQY
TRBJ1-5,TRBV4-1,ASSYRDQGPQH
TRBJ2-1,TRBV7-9,ASSLGWDEQF
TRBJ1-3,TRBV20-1,SATRHALGNTIY
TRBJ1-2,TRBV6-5,ASSPDRAGYT
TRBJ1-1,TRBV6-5,ATGTEAF
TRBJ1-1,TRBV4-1,ASSRPLRDSEAF
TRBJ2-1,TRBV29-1,SVGDRGSYNEQF
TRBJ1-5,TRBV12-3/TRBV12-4,ASSHNPGDSNQPQH
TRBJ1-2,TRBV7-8,ASSLDGDGEESYGYT
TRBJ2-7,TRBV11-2,ASSLVVSSYEQY
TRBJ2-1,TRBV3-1,ASSQDSINEQF
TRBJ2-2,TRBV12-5,ASGFPPIAGAARTGELF
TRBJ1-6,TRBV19,ASSMVNSPLH
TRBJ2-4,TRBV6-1,ASSDSLAKNIQY
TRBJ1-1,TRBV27,ASKGQTTNTEAF
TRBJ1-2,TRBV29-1,SVDSPGGGPSYGYT
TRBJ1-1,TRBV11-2,ASSDAGRGAF
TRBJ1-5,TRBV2,ASSEQETGMNQPQH
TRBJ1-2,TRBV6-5,ASSYTGTGSYGYT
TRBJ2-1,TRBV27,ASSPLTSGWMNEQF
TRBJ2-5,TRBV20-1,SARPGPSGGYETQY
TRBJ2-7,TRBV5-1,ASSLASQGYEQY
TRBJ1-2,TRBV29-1,SVEVFIGGYT